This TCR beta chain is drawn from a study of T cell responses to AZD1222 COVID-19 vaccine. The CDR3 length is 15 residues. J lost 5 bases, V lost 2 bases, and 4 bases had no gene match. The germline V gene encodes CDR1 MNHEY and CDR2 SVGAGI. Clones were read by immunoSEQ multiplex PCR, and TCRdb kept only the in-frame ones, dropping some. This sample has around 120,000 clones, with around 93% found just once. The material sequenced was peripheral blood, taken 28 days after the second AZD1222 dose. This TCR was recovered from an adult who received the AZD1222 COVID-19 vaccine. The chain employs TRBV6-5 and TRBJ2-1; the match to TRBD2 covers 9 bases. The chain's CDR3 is CASSYGLAGNNEQFF. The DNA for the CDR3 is TGTGCCAGCAGTTACGGGCTAGCGGGGAACAATGAGCAGTTCTTC.